This TCR beta chain was sequenced in a study of regulatory T cells in long-lasting Graves disease. Relying on iRepertoire HTBI primers and Arm-PCR of CDR3 regions, the team built TCR beta libraries. Source study methods: Spanning all samples, the identified segments comprised some 66 TRBV and around 15 TRBJ. One entry per CDR3 protein, called by TCRdb with MiXCR from the multiplex PCR reads. The V and J calls reflect TCRdb's pipeline rather than the authors' work. The table shows approximately 400,000 distinct CDR3 sequences, with more than 20% occurring only once. Trimming removed 4 bases from V and 7 bases from J, with 19 bases in between. This CDR3 is 15 amino acids long. Germline V lookup: CDR1 SEHNR, CDR2 FQNEAQ (reference sequence). Time point defined: persistent/refractory GD, antithyroid drugs over 5 years with positive TRAb. Construction of the TCR library relied on RNA isolated from PBMCs. Each of the patients was recruited from an endocrinology department situated in Xi'an, China.

Study observations and caveats: Patients with persistent disease shared roughly 3,000 public clonotypes, outpacing the roughly 970 shared by new patients. When disease was persistent, TRBV28, TRBJ1-2 and TRBJ2-5 were the favored segments.

With regard to this clonotype: Its matching antigen is unknown.

This TCR was recovered from a woman aged 35 to 49 with Graves disease. J is TRBJ2-5 and V is TRBV7-9; D gene uncertain. Sequencing used peripheral blood mononuclear cells (PBMCs), obtained when the disease was refractory, from a patient treated with antithyroid drugs. CDR3 DNA sequence: TGTGCCAGCAGCTCCGATTCGAGGTGGCAGGTGACCCAGTACTTC. Translation gives CASSSDSRWQVTQYF.